Shown below are 25 T cell receptor beta chains from a single sample sequenced in a study of control samples from healthy donors and cancer patients. TCRdb's copy holds only in-frame clones and misses some; the assay was immunoSEQ multiplex PCR. Seen here are around 140,000 clones, about 91% observed once, and the top ten hold approximately 3%. Sequenced material: blood. The receptors derive from a young man in good health.

The chain combines TRBV5-8 with TRBJ2-6; no clear D gene. This CDR3 is built from 15 residues. Deletions cut 0 bases from V and 0 bases from J, with 4 bases between. Germline V gene data show CDR1 as SGHTS and CDR2 as YDEGEE. The CDR3 bases are TGTGCCAGCAGCTTGGGAGGCTCTGGGGCCAACGTCCTGACTTTC. Its translation: CASSLGGSGANVLTF.

This clone was seen just once. The V gene is TRBV5-1, the J gene TRBJ2-7; 8 bases are shared with TRBD1. Germline V CDR1 and CDR2: SGHRS, YFSETQ. This CDR3 is 13 amino acids long. J lost 4 bases, V lost 3 bases, and 3 bases had no gene match. This CDR3 is CASSWDRSYEQYF. The DNA of the CDR3 is TGCGCCAGCAGCTGGGACAGGTCGTACGAGCAGTACTTC.

On this clone: This sample also contains other DNA sequences that code for the same CDR3. The chain couples TRBV5-1 to TRBJ1-3; D remains unclear. The V gene's germline CDR1 is SGHRS and CDR2 YFSETQ. Trimming left V 0 bases short and J 2 bases short, with 6 bases between. This CDR3 contains 14 residues. The CDR3 spells CASSLDGAGNTIYF. The CDR3 region has the DNA TGCGCCAGCAGCTTGGATGGGGCTGGAAACACCATATATTTT.

The V call is TRBV6-5, the J call TRBJ2-7, with TRBD1 as a possible D gene (5 bases). Germline values: CDR1 MNHEY, CDR2 SVGAGI. V dropped 11 bases and J dropped 3 bases, with 11 bases sitting between them. This CDR3 has 11 residues. CDR3 sequence (DNA): TGTGCCCTAGACAGATACTACGAGCAGTACTTC. It yields the protein CALDRYYEQYF.

V gene TRBV13 combines with J gene TRBJ1-3; perhaps TRBD1 as D (6 bases). The ends were cut back, 8 bases at V and 0 bases at J, with 14 bases in the middle. CDR3 size: 15 residues. The germline CDR1 and CDR2 sequences are PRHDT and FYEKMQ (reference sequence). This CDR3 reads CASAGGGTSGNTIYF. The DNA for the CDR3 is TGTGCCAGCGCGGGAGGGGGGACCTCTGGAAACACCATATATTTT.

The chain links TRBV10-3 to TRBJ1-1; D remains ambiguous. V gave up 7 bases and J gave up 6 bases, with 6 bases separating them. This CDR3 comprises 10 residues. From germline, CDR1 is ENHRY and CDR2 SYGVKD. This chain's CDR3 is CAIKMSEAFF. The CDR3 nucleotides are TGTGCCATCAAAATGTCTGAAGCTTTCTTT.

This chain joins TRBV27 and TRBJ1-5; 8 nucleotides align to TRBD1. The CDR3 spans 13 residues. Per the germline V gene, CDR1 is MNHEY and CDR2 is SMNVEV (reference sequence). The V segment lost 5 bases and the J segment 7 bases; nucleotides outside the gene matches: 4. As DNA, the CDR3 is TGTGCCAGCAGTCCAGGGGGCAGGCAGCCCCAGCATTTT. This sequence encodes CASSPGGRQPQHF.

CDR3 DNA sequence: TGTGCCAGCTCACCCCGGACAGGTGAAGAGACCCAGTACTTC. This codes for CASSPRTGEETQYF. The rearrangement links TRBV18 to TRBJ2-5; 7 bases match TRBD1. With V trimmed by 3 bases and J by 3 bases, 4 bases remained unmatched. The CDR3 contains 14 residues. The germline gives CDR1 KGHSH, CDR2 LQKENI.

The genes are TRBV6-5 and TRBJ1-1, with a possible D match to TRBD1 (5 bases). Germline V gives CDR1 MNHEY, CDR2 SVGAGI. V was cut by 3 bases and J by 6 bases, with 14 bases left in between. CDR3 length: 14 residues. The CDR3 coding sequence is TGTGCCAGCAGTTATTCCTCTTCGGGGGCTGAAGCTTTCTTT. It yields the protein CASSYSSSGAEAFF.

This sequence joins TRBV28 and TRBJ1-2, with D unclear. Deletions cut 5 bases from V and 7 bases from J, with 11 bases between. The CDR3 has 12 residues. Germline V gene lookup returns CDR1 MDHEN and CDR2 SYDVKM. Here the CDR3 reads CASSPFPSGYTF. DNA for the CDR3: TGTGCCAGCAGTCCTTTCCCTAGTGGCTACACCTTC.

The genes are TRBV28 and TRBJ1-2; perhaps TRBD1 as D (5 bases). Germline V gene sequence: CDR1 MDHEN, CDR2 SYDVKM. Deletions cut 2 bases from V and 8 bases from J, with 18 bases between. The CDR3 is 15 amino acids. The CDR3 loop is CASSLNPGSPVGYTF. The CDR3 bases are TGTGCCAGCAGTTTAAACCCAGGGAGCCCCGTCGGCTACACCTTC.

This sequence joins TRBV5-1 and TRBJ2-7; 7 bases fit TRBD2. V shed 0 bases and J 10 bases; nucleotides not matched to a gene: 10. Looked up from germline, CDR1 is SGHRS and CDR2 is YFSETQ. This CDR3 spans 14 amino acids. The CDR3 region has the DNA TGCGCCAGCAGCTTGGAGGCGTCAGGGAGGGAACAGTACTTC. Its protein product is CASSLEASGREQYF.

This clone was seen once. The V gene is TRBV24-1, the J gene TRBJ1-2; the match to TRBD1 covers 9 bases. Germline V gene lookup returns CDR1 KGHDR and CDR2 SFDVKD. The CDR3 runs 13 residues. The J segment lost 4 bases and the V segment lost 6 bases, leaving 2 bases of the junction unmatched. The CDR3 region has the DNA TGTGCCACCAGTCAGGGACAGGGCTATGGCTACACCTTC. This gives the protein CATSQGQGYGYTF.

V is TRBV10-1 and J is TRBJ2-3; no reliable D call. Germline CDR1 reads WNHNN; CDR2 reads SYGVQD (reference sequence). With 1 base removed from V and 1 base from J, the gap between germline ends came to 3 bases. This CDR3 spans 13 amino acids. CDR3 protein: CASSEWGTDTQYF. CDR3 in DNA: TGCGCCAGCAGTGAGTGGGGCACAGATACGCAGTATTTT.

The rearrangement joins TRBV16 to TRBJ2-7, with D uncertain. The V end was cut by 1 base, the J end by 2 bases, with 9 bases between. The germline gives CDR1 KGHSY, CDR2 FQNENV. The CDR3 has 14 amino acids. This CDR3 reads CASSQFSHTYEQYF. The CDR3 DNA follows: TGTGCCAGCAGCCAATTCAGCCATACCTACGAGCAGTACTTC. Using reference TRBV16 and TRBJ2-7 for the parts outside the CDR3, the full variable domain is GEEVAQTPKHLVRGEGQKAKLYCAPIKGHSYVFWYQQVLKNEFKFLISFQNENVFDETGMPKERFSAKCLPNSPCSLEIQATKLEDSAVYFCASSQFSHTYEQYFGPGTRLTVT.

This clone is classed as medium-sized (0.01 to 0.1%). The chain links TRBV27 to TRBJ1-2; a weak D match, TRBD1 (6 bases). Germline CDR1 and CDR2: MNHEY and SMNVEV (reference sequence). This CDR3 is 17 amino acids long. Trimming took off 0 bases at V and 4 bases at J, with 18 bases between the two ends. As DNA, the CDR3 is TGTGCCAGCAGTTTATCGCCCTTTGGGCAGGGGCCCTATGGCTACACCTTC. Translating it yields CASSLSPFGQGPYGYTF.

The rearrangement uses TRBV6-1 and TRBJ1-4, with D unresolved. The V gene lost 2 bases and the J gene lost 0 bases, with 7 bases spanning the gap. In germline, CDR1 is MNHNS, CDR2 SASEGT. The CDR3 runs 15 residues. DNA for the CDR3: TGTGCCAGCAGTGAATTGGGTGCAACTAATGAAAAACTGTTTTTT. As protein: CASSELGATNEKLFF.

The rearrangement links TRBV7-3 to TRBJ2-2; D remains ambiguous. Trimming pared 6 bases from V and 6 bases from J, leaving 14 bases between. Per the germline V gene, CDR1 is SGHTA and CDR2 is FQGTGA. CDR3 length: 14 amino acids. The CDR3 here is CASRNTAGAGELFF. CDR3 in DNA: TGTGCCAGCAGGAACACTGCCGGAGCCGGGGAGCTGTTTTTT.

This clone was observed a few times. The chain combines TRBV6-2 or TRBV6-3 with TRBJ2-1, with a tentative D call TRBD1 (5 bases). V gave up 3 bases and J gave up 2 bases, with 11 bases separating them. CDR3 size: 15 residues. Looked up from germline, CDR1 is MNHEY and CDR2 is SVGEGT. CDR3 residues: CASSYGHQPYNEQFF. CDR3 DNA: TGTGCCAGCAGTTATGGACACCAACCCTACAATGAGCAGTTCTTC.

About this clone itself: Additional DNA sequences in this sample encode the identical CDR3. The V call is TRBV27, the J call TRBJ1-2; D gene uncertain. CDR1 MNHEY and CDR2 SMNVEV come from the germline V gene (reference sequence). The CDR3 covers 12 residues. The V and J ends lost 6 bases and 4 bases respectively, with 9 bases between them. The CDR3 sequence is CASSDRGYGYTF. CDR3 sequence (DNA): TGTGCCAGCAGCGACCGGGGCTATGGCTACACCTTC.

This clone was found a few times. The chain carries TRBV4-1 and TRBJ2-1, with D possibly being TRBD2 (5 bases). This CDR3 region has 14 residues. CDR1 is MGHRA, CDR2 YSYEKL, per germline. V lost 6 bases to trimming and J lost 2 bases, with 11 bases between them. The CDR3 sequence is CASSTSDTYNEQFF. The CDR3 DNA follows: TGCGCCAGCAGTACTAGTGACACCTACAATGAGCAGTTCTTC.

This chain links TRBV9 with TRBJ2-1, with D perhaps matching TRBD2 (6 bases). Between the trimmed V and J ends, which lost 0 bases and 6 bases, there was a span of 13 bases. Germline-derived CDR1 and CDR2 are SGDLS and YYNGEE. CDR3 length: 15 residues. CDR3 region: CASSVAAGKPNEQFF. DNA of the CDR3: TGTGCCAGCAGCGTAGCAGCGGGTAAGCCCAATGAGCAGTTCTTC.

The J gene is TRBJ1-1, the V gene TRBV28; D uncertain. V lost 4 bases, J lost 6 bases, and 6 bases lay in between. The CDR3 is 11 amino acids. Germline CDR1 is MDHEN and CDR2 is SYDVKM. The CDR3 protein is CASSSMAEAFF. CDR3 sequence (DNA): TGTGCCAGCAGTTCGATGGCTGAAGCTTTCTTT.

V gene TRBV3-1 (or the pseudogene TRBV3-2) combines with J gene TRBJ2-1; no clear D. Trimming took 0 bases from V and 6 from J, leaving 15 bases between them. Germline values: CDR1 LGHDT, CDR2 YNNKEL (reference sequence). The CDR3 is 16 residues long. The CDR3 is CASSQDTTAGGNEQFF. The CDR3 nucleotides are TGTGCCAGCAGCCAAGATACAACAGCTGGCGGCAATGAGCAGTTCTTC.

The chain combines TRBV5-1 with TRBJ2-1; perhaps TRBD2 as D (6 bases). CDR1 and CDR2 (germline): SGHRS, YFSETQ. V shed 1 base and J shed 0 bases, with 11 bases lying between them. This CDR3 has 16 amino acids. In DNA, the CDR3 is TGCGCCAGCAGCTTGCTACGGGGACTCTCCTACAATGAGCAGTTCTTC. It codes for CASSLLRGLSYNEQFF.